This entry lists 26 T cell receptor beta chains sequenced from one sample in a study of brain T cells in children with intractable seizures. As for time point: blood from clinic visit 5 months post-surgery; TSC patient then seizure free. TCRdb keeps only in-frame clones here, not all; method: immunoSEQ multiplex PCR. This sample carries about 340,000 clones, 93% of them seen once, and the ten largest clones take roughly 6%. The specimen comprised peripheral blood, sampled around 5 months after surgery. These receptors came from a boy younger than two with tuberous sclerosis and intractable seizures.

V usage is TRBV25-1 and J usage is TRBJ2-1, with TRBD2 identical over 7 bases. The germline gives CDR1 MGHDK, CDR2 SYGVNS. V shed 2 bases and J 3 bases; nucleotides not matched to a gene: 7. The CDR3 totals 16 residues. DNA of the CDR3: TGTGCCAGCAGTGAAAGTGGGGGGGGTAACTACAATGAGCAGTTCTTC. Its protein product is CASSESGGGNYNEQFF.

This chain uses TRBV7-9 with TRBJ2-3, with 8 bases identical to TRBD1. This CDR3 comprises 15 residues. Germline V CDR1 and CDR2: SEHNR, FQNEAQ (reference sequence). The J segment lost 3 bases and the V segment lost 3 bases, leaving 5 bases of the junction unmatched. CDR3 DNA sequence: TGTGCCAGCAGCTTGTTCGGACAGGGTACAGATACGCAGTATTTT. It is translated as CASSLFGQGTDTQYF.

Only one count was recorded for this clone. The V call is TRBV18, the J call TRBJ2-3, with TRBD1 matching over 12 bases. V was pared by 3 bases and J by 2 bases, with 21 bases of the junction left unmatched. The length of the CDR3 is 22 residues. Germline V gives CDR1 KGHSH, CDR2 LQKENI. The CDR3 DNA sequence: TGTGCCAGCTCACCTTACCCCTTAACCGGGACAGGGGGCCAACCTCACACAGATACGCAGTATTTT. This gives the protein CASSPYPLTGTGGQPHTDTQYF.

The chain is built from TRBV10-1 and TRBJ2-7, with 9 bases aligning to TRBD2. This CDR3 is built from 16 residues. The germline V gene encodes CDR1 WNHNN and CDR2 SYGVQD (reference sequence). With 0 bases clipped from V and 4 bases from J, the junction kept 7 bases outside the gene matches. The CDR3 sequence: CASSESPAGGRYEQYF. The CDR3 DNA reads as TGCGCCAGCAGTGAGTCGCCAGCGGGAGGCCGATACGAGCAGTACTTC.

The rearrangement uses TRBV7-2 and TRBJ2-7; maybe TRBD2 (5 bases). Germline CDR1 SGHTA, CDR2 FQGNSA. The V end lost 5 bases, the J end lost 5 bases, and 19 bases lay between the germline ends. This CDR3 has 15 residues. The CDR3 DNA is TGTGCCAGCAGCCTACCCTGGATTAGGGAGCACGAGCAGTACTTC. It specifies CASSLPWIREHEQYF.

The V call is TRBV2, the J call TRBJ2-2; 9 nucleotides agree with TRBD1. V was pared by 4 bases and J by 0 bases, with 0 bases of the junction left unmatched. Germline V lookup: CDR1 SNHLY, CDR2 FYNNEI. The CDR3 contains 15 residues. CDR3 nucleotide sequence: TGTGCCAGCAGTGGACAGGGGGCGAACACCGGGGAGCTGTTTTTT. The encoded protein is CASSGQGANTGELFF. Complete variable domain (other parts from reference TRBV2 and TRBJ2-2): EPEVTQTPSHQVTQMGQEVILRCVPISNHLYFYWYRQILGQKVEFLVSFYNNEISEKSEIFDDQFSVERPDGSNFTLKIRSTKLEDSAMYFCASSGQGANTGELFFGEGSRLTVL.

This sequence joins TRBV2 and TRBJ2-1, with 7 bases matching TRBD1. The CDR3 runs to 15 residues. V shed 7 bases, J shed 6 bases, and the junction held 12 bases outside the gene matches. Germline V gene sequence: CDR1 SNHLY, CDR2 FYNNEI. Written as DNA, the CDR3 is TGTGCCAGCATAAGAGGGCTGGGACAGTCCAATGAGCAGTTCTTC. As protein: CASIRGLGQSNEQFF.

The chain joins TRBV5-1 to TRBJ1-2; 8 bases agree with TRBD1. The CDR3 covers 17 residues. Germline-derived CDR1 and CDR2 are SGHRS and YFSETQ. J lost 4 bases, V lost 2 bases, and 13 bases had no gene match. This CDR3 reads CASSFLTGTGRVYGYTF. CDR3 DNA sequence: TGCGCCAGCAGCTTTTTGACTGGGACAGGACGGGTCTATGGCTACACCTTC.

This sequence joins TRBV11-2 and TRBJ1-2; D gene uncertain. CDR1 SGHAT and CDR2 FQNNGV come from the germline V gene. This CDR3 has 17 residues. V dropped 3 bases and J dropped 1 base, with 18 bases sitting between them. The DNA for the CDR3 is TGTGCCAGCAGCTTCAGGAGCCCGTTCGCATATAACTATGGCTACACCTTC. Encoded protein: CASSFRSPFAYNYGYTF.

The rearrangement joins TRBV28 to TRBJ1-2; perhaps TRBD1 as D (6 bases). V was shortened by 6 bases and J by 4 bases, with 15 bases between the two germline ends. The CDR3 runs 14 residues. Germline CDR1 and CDR2: MDHEN and SYDVKM. CDR3 coding DNA: TGTGCCAGCAGACCGAAGCAGGGGTTCTATGGCTACACCTTC. Amino acid sequence: CASRPKQGFYGYTF.

This chain joins TRBV11-3 and TRBJ2-7, with 9 nucleotides matching TRBD2. The germline V gene has CDR1 SGHNT and CDR2 YENEEA. The length of the CDR3 is 16 residues. V dropped 1 base and J dropped 5; count of bases not matched to a gene: 9. The CDR3 is CASSLGGGRAGDEQYF. The CDR3 region has the DNA TGTGCCAGCAGCTTAGGTGGCGGGAGGGCCGGGGACGAGCAGTACTTC.

V gene TRBV5-6 combines with J gene TRBJ1-3, with unresolved D. Per the germline V gene, CDR1 is SGHDT and CDR2 is YYEEEE. The germline V and J ends were trimmed by 0 bases and 0 bases, with 13 bases remaining between them. The CDR3 is 17 residues long. Here the CDR3 DNA reads TGTGCCAGCAGCTTGGATGTGGGTCTAGCCTCTGGAAACACCATATATTTT. The encoded protein is CASSLDVGLASGNTIYF.

The sample holds a few counts of this clone. This chain connects TRBV27 to TRBJ1-1; D unclear. CDR1 is MNHEY and CDR2 is SMNVEV in the germline V gene (reference sequence). The CDR3 contains 14 residues. V shed 5 bases and J shed 7 bases, with 17 bases lying between them. CDR3 sequence: CASSPLWPQGEAFF. The CDR3 DNA is TGTGCCAGCAGTCCGTTGTGGCCCCAAGGTGAAGCTTTCTTT.

This rearrangement joins TRBV9 to TRBJ2-5; the D is unclear. CDR1 and CDR2 (germline): SGDLS, YYNGEE. V lost 3 bases and J lost 0, with 0 bases in between. The CDR3 runs 11 residues. CDR3 residues: CASSDQETQYF. CDR3 sequence (DNA): TGTGCCAGCAGCGACCAAGAGACCCAGTACTTC.

The chain links TRBV5-6 to TRBJ1-4; 9 nucleotides match TRBD1. The CDR3 sequence is 14 residues long. Germline CDR1 is SGHDT and CDR2 is YYEEEE. J lost 8 bases, V lost 1 base, and 3 bases had no gene match. CDR3 loop: CASSLWDRAEKLFF. Here the CDR3 DNA reads TGTGCCAGCAGCTTGTGGGACAGGGCCGAAAAACTGTTTTTT.

As concerns this clone: One junction end disagrees with the germline gene, perhaps due to a read error. The V call is TRBV6-5, the J call TRBJ2-7; a possible D gene is TRBD2 (6 bases). Germline-derived CDR1 and CDR2 are MNHEY and SVGAGI. The CDR3 sequence is 14 residues long. The CDR3 bases are TGTGCCAGCAGTACCGCGGGACGCTCCCACGAGCAGTACTTC. It specifies CASSTAGRSHEQYF.

The J gene is TRBJ1-5, the V gene TRBV3-1 (or the pseudogene TRBV3-2); D possibly corresponds to TRBD1 (6 bases). This CDR3 is built from 14 residues. CDR1 is LGHDT and CDR2 is YNNKEL in the germline V gene (reference sequence). The V end was cut by 3 bases, the J end by 7 bases, with 13 bases between. The CDR3 region has the DNA TGTGCCAGCAGCCAGTGGGACACCATCCAGCCCCAGCATTTT. Translation gives CASSQWDTIQPQHF.

The count of this clone is one. The chain couples TRBV19 to TRBJ2-7; D possibly corresponds to TRBD2 (6 bases). Trimming removed 6 bases at V and 4 bases at J, with 19 bases between. The length of the CDR3 is 15 residues. CDR1 and CDR2 from the germline V gene are LNHDA and SQIVND (reference sequence). In DNA, the CDR3 is TGTGCCAGTAGAGAACCGGGACTCCCACCTTACGAGCAGTACTTC. This translates into CASREPGLPPYEQYF.

In this sample, this clone turned up many times. The chain couples TRBV24-1 to TRBJ2-2; 13 positions agree with TRBD2. The CDR3 totals 18 residues. The V gene end was trimmed by 3 bases and the J gene end by 5 bases; junction bases not matched to a gene: 8. From germline, CDR1 is KGHDR and CDR2 SFDVKD. The CDR3 protein is CATSDRGTSGIRTGELFF. The CDR3 DNA is TGTGCCACCAGTGATCGAGGGACTAGCGGGATTCGAACCGGGGAGCTGTTTTTT.

The gene calls are TRBV13 and TRBJ1-4; TRBD1 is a possible D gene (5 bases). The V end was cut by 5 bases, the J end by 3 bases, with 16 bases between. Germline V gives CDR1 PRHDT, CDR2 FYEKMQ (reference sequence). This CDR3 has 16 amino acids. The DNA of the CDR3 is TGTGCCAGCAGCCCCCGGGGGGTCGCGGCTAATGAAAAACTGTTTTTT. Its protein is CASSPRGVAANEKLFF.

In this sample, this clone turned up a few times. This chain connects TRBV3-1 (or the pseudogene TRBV3-2) to TRBJ1-1; D not certain. CDR1 LGHDT and CDR2 YNNKEL come from the germline V gene (reference sequence). The V gene lost 2 bases and the J gene lost 0 bases, with 10 bases spanning the gap. This CDR3 has 15 residues. CDR3 in DNA: TGTGCCAGCAGCCAAACGAGCCTCATGAACACTGAAGCTTTCTTT. Translation: CASSQTSLMNTEAFF.

The chain is built from TRBV5-6 and TRBJ2-1; 14 bases fit TRBD2. The CDR3 is made up of 15 amino acids. Germline loops: CDR1 SGHDT, CDR2 YYEEEE. With V trimmed by 5 bases and J by 4 bases, 2 bases remained unmatched. The CDR3 DNA reads TGTGCCAGCAGATGGACTAGCGGGGGGTACAATGAGCAGTTCTTC. It specifies CASRWTSGGYNEQFF.

The chain carries TRBV5-1 and TRBJ2-1; 14 nucleotides align to TRBD2. Per the germline V gene, CDR1 is SGHRS and CDR2 is YFSETQ. The CDR3 contains 20 residues. V gave up 5 bases and J gave up 0 bases; unmatched junction bases: 13. In DNA form, the CDR3 reads TGCGCCAGCAGACCCAGAGGGACTAGCGGGGGTCCTAGCTCCTACAATGAGCAGTTCTTC. This codes for CASRPRGTSGGPSSYNEQFF.

The CDR3 reads CASRRDREYYEQYF. The CDR3 nucleotides read TGTGCCAGCAGACGGGACAGGGAATACTACGAGCAGTACTTC. This chain connects TRBV6-5 to TRBJ2-7; the match to TRBD1 covers 9 bases. The CDR3 runs to 14 residues. J lost 3 bases, V lost 6 bases, and 6 bases had no gene match. Germline-derived CDR1 and CDR2 are MNHEY and SVGAGI.

The CDR3 is CASSLAGLILAKNIQYF. The CDR3 region has the DNA TGTGCCAGCAGCTTGGCCGGTTTGATCCTAGCCAAAAACATTCAGTACTTC. The chain links TRBV5-5 to TRBJ2-4; no definite D call. Germline V gene sequence: CDR1 SGHKS, CDR2 YYEKEE (reference sequence). Trimming removed 0 bases from V and 0 bases from J, with 13 bases in between. The CDR3 has 17 amino acids. Drawing the rest from reference TRBV5-5 and TRBJ2-4, the complete variable domain is DAGVTQSPTHLIKTRGQQVTLRCSPISGHKSVSWYQQVLGQGPQFIFQYYEKEERGRGNFPDRFSARQFPNYSSELNVNALLLGDSALYLCASSLAGLILAKNIQYFGAGTRLSVL.

V usage is TRBV11-2 and J usage is TRBJ2-3, with D perhaps TRBD1 or TRBD2 (5 bases each). Per germline, CDR1 SGHAT and CDR2 FQNNGV. CDR3 length: 15 residues. Deletions cut 1 base from V and 4 bases from J, with 12 bases between. In nucleotides, the CDR3 is TGTGCCAGCAGCTTAGTGGGGGTGAGGGCAGATACGCAGTATTTT. Protein product: CASSLVGVRADTQYF.